The 2 T cell receptor beta chains presented below share a single source sample, sequenced in a study of OX40 agonist ivuxolimab in advanced cancers. The table came from immunoSEQ multiplex PCR; TCRdb's copy has only in-frame clones and leaves some out. The sample holds around 63,000 clones; roughly 84% are singletons and the top ten take over 0.25%. The sample was CD4+ or CD8+ T cells sorted from blood, taken in a trial of the OX40 agonist ivuxolimab. These receptors were collected from an adult with an advanced solid tumor such as melanoma, head and neck, liver or kidney cancer.

The gene calls are TRBV14 and TRBJ1-1, with 7 positions matching TRBD1. The CDR3 is 13 residues long. Germline CDR1 and CDR2: SGHDN and FVKESK. J gave up 8 bases and V 4 bases, and 7 bases lay outside the gene matches. CDR3 coding DNA: TGTGCCAGCAGCCCTATCCGACAGGGAGAAGCTTTCTTT. This codes for CASSPIRQGEAFF.

V gene TRBV19 combines with J gene TRBJ2-1; TRBD1 is a possible D gene (6 bases). Between the trimmed V and J ends, which lost 1 base and 12 bases, there was a span of 16 bases. Germline V gives CDR1 LNHDA, CDR2 SQIVND (reference sequence). This CDR3 region has 14 residues. CDR3 nucleotide sequence: TGTGCCAGTAGTATAGCTGGGGGCGCACAATCGCAGTTCTTC. Its protein product is CASSIAGGAQSQFF.